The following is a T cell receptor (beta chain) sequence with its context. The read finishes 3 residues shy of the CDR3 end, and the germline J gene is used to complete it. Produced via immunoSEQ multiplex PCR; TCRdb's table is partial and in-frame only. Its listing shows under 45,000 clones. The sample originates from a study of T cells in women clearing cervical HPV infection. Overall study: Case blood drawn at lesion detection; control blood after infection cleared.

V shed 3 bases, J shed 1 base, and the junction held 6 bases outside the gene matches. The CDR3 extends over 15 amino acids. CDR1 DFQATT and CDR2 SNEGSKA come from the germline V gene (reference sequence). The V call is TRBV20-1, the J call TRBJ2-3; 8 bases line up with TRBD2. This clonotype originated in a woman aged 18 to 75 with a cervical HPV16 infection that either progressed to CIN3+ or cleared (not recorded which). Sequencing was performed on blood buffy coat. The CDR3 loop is CSASGVAGCTDTQYF. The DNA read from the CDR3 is TGCAGTGCTAGCGGGGTAGCGGGATGCACAGATACG.